The present T cell receptor beta chain was sequenced within a study of early T cells in non-severe SARS-CoV-2 infection. Study at large: Chains from this unsorted whole-blood bulk RNA could not be paired.

Researchers attached unique molecular identifiers to individual cDNA molecules. TCRdb reanalysed the 5' RACE reads using MiXCR and keeps one entry per CDR3 protein. The sample records around 70,000 distinct CDR3 sequences, roughly 10% being singletons. Germline-derived CDR1 and CDR2 are DFQATT and SNEGSKA (reference sequence). The CDR3 has 15 amino acids. V was clipped by 1 base and J by 5 bases, with 15 bases between them. Whole-study findings and limits: Anti-spike CD8 responses were favored in VDJdb matching, and private and CD4 specificities were missed.

This clonotype has at least ten counts. Its antigen is unidentified. V is TRBV20-1 and J is TRBJ1-5; D may be TRBD1 (5 bases). The receptor was derived from an adult who was a healthcare worker with PCR-confirmed SARS-CoV-2 infection or an uninfected control (not recorded which). Sequencing input: whole blood. The CDR3: CSARVDGAAHQPQHF. The DNA for the CDR3 is TGCAGTGCTAGAGTTGATGGGGCGGCCCATCAGCCCCAGCATTTT.